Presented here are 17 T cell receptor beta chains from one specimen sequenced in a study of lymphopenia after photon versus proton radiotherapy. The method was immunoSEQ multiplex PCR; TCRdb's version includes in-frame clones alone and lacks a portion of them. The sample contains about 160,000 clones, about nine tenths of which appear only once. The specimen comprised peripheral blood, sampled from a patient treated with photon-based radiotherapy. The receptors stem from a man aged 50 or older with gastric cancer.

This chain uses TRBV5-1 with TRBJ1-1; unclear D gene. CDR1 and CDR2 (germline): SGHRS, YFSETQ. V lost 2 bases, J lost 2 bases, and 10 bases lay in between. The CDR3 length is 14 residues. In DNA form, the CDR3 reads TGCGCCAGCAGCTTCGGCCCAGCCAACACTGAAGCTTTCTTT. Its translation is CASSFGPANTEAFF.

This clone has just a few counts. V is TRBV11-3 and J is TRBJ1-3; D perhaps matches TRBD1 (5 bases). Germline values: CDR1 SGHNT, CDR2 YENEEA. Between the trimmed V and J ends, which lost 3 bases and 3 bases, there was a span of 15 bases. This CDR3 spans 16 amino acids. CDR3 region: CASSFSLGGGGNTIYF. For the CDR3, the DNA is TGTGCCAGCAGCTTTTCCCTGGGGGGAGGTGGAAACACCATATATTTT.

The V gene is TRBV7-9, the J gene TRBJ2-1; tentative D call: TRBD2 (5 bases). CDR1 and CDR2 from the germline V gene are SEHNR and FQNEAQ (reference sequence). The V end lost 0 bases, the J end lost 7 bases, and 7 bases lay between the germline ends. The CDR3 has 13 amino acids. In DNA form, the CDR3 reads TGTGCCAGCAGCTTAGCCCTAGCAAATGAGCAGTTCTTC. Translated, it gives CASSLALANEQFF.

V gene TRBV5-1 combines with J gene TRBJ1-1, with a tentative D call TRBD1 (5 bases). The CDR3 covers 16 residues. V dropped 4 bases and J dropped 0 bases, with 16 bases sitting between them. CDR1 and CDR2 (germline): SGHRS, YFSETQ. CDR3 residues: CASSVGRRGMNTEAFF. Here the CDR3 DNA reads TGCGCCAGCAGCGTAGGGAGGAGGGGCATGAACACTGAAGCTTTCTTT.

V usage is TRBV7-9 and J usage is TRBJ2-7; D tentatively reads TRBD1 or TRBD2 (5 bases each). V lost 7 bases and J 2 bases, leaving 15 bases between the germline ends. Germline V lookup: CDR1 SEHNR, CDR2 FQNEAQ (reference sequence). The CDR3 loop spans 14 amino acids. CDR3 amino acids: CASTALGVTYEQYF. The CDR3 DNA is TGTGCCAGCACCGCATTGGGGGTTACCTACGAGCAGTACTTC.

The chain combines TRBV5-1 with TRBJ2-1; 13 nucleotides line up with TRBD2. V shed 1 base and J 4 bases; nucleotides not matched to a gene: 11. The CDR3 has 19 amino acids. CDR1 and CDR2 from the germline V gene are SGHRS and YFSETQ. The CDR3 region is CASSLHGLAGDSAYNEQFF. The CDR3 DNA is TGCGCCAGCAGCTTGCACGGACTAGCGGGAGATTCGGCGTACAATGAGCAGTTCTTC.

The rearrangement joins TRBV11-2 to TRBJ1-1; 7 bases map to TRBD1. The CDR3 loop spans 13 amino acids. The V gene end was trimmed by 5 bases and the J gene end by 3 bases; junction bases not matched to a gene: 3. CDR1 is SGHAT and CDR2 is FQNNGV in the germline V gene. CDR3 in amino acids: CASSRDRYTEAFF. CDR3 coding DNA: TGTGCCAGCAGCCGGGACAGATACACTGAAGCTTTCTTT. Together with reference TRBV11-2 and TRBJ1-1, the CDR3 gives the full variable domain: EAGVAQSPRYKIIEKRQSVAFWCNPISGHATLYWYQQILGQGPKLLIQFQNNGVVDDSQLPKDRFSAERLKGVDSTLKIQPAKLEDSAVYLCASSRDRYTEAFFGQGTRLTVV.

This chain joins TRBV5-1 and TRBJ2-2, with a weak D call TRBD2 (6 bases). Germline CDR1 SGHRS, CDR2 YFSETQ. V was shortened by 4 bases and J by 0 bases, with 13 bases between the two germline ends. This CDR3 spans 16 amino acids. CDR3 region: CASSPLSGPNTGELFF. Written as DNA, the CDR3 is TGCGCCAGCAGCCCCTTGAGCGGGCCGAACACCGGGGAGCTGTTTTTT.

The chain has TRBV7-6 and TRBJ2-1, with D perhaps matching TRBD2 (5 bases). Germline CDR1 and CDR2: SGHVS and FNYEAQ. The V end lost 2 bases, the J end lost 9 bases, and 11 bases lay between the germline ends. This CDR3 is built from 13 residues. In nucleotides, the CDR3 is TGTGCCAGCAGCTTAAGTCGACTACGTGAGCAGTTCTTC. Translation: CASSLSRLREQFF.

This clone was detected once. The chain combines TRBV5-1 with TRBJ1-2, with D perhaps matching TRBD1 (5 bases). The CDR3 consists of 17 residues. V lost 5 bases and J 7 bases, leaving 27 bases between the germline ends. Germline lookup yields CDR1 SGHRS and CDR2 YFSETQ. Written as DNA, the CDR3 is TGCGCCAGCAGTGGCCGAGACACTGGAGAGGGGAGTCGTGGCTACACCTTC. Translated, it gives CASSGRDTGEGSRGYTF.

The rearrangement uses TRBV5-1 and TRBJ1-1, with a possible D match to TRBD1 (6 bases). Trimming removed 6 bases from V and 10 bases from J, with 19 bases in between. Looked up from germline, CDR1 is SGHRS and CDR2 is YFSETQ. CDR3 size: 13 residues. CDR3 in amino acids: CASTNSGGGAAFF. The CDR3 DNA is TGCGCCAGCACCAACTCGGGGGGGGGCGCAGCTTTCTTT.

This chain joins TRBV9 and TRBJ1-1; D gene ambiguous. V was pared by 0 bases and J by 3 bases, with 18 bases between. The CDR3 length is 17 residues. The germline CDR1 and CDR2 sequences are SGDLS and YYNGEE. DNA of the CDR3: TGTGCCAGCAGCGTAGAATTCGGAGGGCAGTACGACACTGAAGCTTTCTTT. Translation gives CASSVEFGGQYDTEAFF.

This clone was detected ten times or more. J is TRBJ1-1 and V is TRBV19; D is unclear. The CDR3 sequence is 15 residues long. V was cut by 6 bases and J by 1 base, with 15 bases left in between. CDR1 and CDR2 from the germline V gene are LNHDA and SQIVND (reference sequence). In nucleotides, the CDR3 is TGTGCCAGTAGCCGACCAAGCCAGAGGAACACTGAAGCTTTCTTT. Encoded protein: CASSRPSQRNTEAFF.

The DNA for the CDR3 is TGTGCCAGTAGTATCACAGGTCAGCCCCAGCATTTT. Encoded protein: CASSITGQPQHF. The V call is TRBV19, the J call TRBJ1-5, with D possibly TRBD1 on 5 matching bases. The germline gives CDR1 LNHDA, CDR2 SQIVND (reference sequence). V gave up 3 bases and J gave up 6 bases, with 6 bases separating them. The CDR3 covers 12 residues.

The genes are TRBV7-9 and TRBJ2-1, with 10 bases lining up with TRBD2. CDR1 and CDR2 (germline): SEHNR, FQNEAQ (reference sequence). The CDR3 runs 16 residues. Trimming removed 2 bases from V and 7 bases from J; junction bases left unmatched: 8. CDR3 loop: CASSLLSSGSRNEQFF. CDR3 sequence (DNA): TGTGCCAGCAGCTTACTATCTAGCGGGAGTAGGAATGAGCAGTTCTTC.

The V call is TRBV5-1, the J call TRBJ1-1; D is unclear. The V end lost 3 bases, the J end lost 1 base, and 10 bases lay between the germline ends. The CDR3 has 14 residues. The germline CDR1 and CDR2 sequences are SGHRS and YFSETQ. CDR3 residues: CASSSGPSNTEAFF. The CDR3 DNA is TGCGCCAGCAGCTCTGGACCCTCGAACACTGAAGCTTTCTTT.

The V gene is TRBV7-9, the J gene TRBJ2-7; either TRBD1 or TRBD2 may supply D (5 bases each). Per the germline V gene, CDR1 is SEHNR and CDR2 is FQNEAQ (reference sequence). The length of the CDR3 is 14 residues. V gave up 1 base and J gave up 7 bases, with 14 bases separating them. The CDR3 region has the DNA TGTGCCAGCAGCTTAGGGGGACGGGACGAGGAGCAGTACTTC. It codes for CASSLGGRDEEQYF.